The 5 T cell receptor beta chains presented below share a single source sample, sequenced in a study of immune evolution from preneoplasia to lung adenocarcinoma. Here immunoSEQ multiplex PCR was the method, and the copy in TCRdb shows in-frame clones only, minus some. The top ten hold about 6.5% of the sample, which has about 40,000 clones, roughly 74% seen once. Sequencing was done on a sample of FFPE invasive lung adenocarcinoma tissue. The receptors were sampled from a person aged 55 to 69 with lung adenocarcinoma.

This clone came up a few times. This chain links TRBV27 with TRBJ1-4; D is ambiguous. There are 11 residues in the CDR3. Trimming shortened V by 4 bases and J by 3 bases, and 0 bases separated the two germline ends. Germline loops: CDR1 MNHEY, CDR2 SMNVEV (reference sequence). The CDR3 region is CASSSNEKLFF. In DNA, the CDR3 is TGTGCCAGCAGTTCTAATGAAAAACTGTTTTTT.

The chain recombines TRBV18 with TRBJ2-6; 9 bases fit TRBD1. V lost 1 base to trimming and J lost 8 bases; unmatched junction nucleotides: 12. This CDR3 has 18 residues. Germline V CDR1 and CDR2: KGHSH, LQKENI. The CDR3, as DNA: TGTGCCAGCTCACCACAAACCACAGGGGGCACCTATCCCAACGTCCTGACTTTC. This gives the protein CASSPQTTGGTYPNVLTF.

This clone was seen just once. The chain has TRBV11-1 and TRBJ1-5; D gene uncertain. In germline, CDR1 is SGHAT, CDR2 FQDESV (reference sequence). This CDR3 has 13 residues. V lost 4 bases to trimming and J lost 4 bases, with 8 bases between them. Written as DNA, the CDR3 is TGTGCCAGCAGCTCGCGACCAAATCAGCCCCAGCATTTT. The encoded protein is CASSSRPNQPQHF.

This clone was counted only a few times. The V gene is TRBV2, the J gene TRBJ1-5; D might be TRBD1 (6 bases). There are 15 residues in the CDR3. V shed 0 bases and J shed 7 bases, with 13 bases lying between them. CDR1 and CDR2 from the germline V gene are SNHLY and FYNNEI. The CDR3 bases are TGTGCCAGCAGTGAAGCGCTTCGAGGGGGGCAGCCCCAGCATTTT. This encodes CASSEALRGGQPQHF.

This clone came up once. The gene calls are TRBV5-8 and TRBJ1-5, with a weak D call TRBD1 (5 bases). The CDR3 length is 15 residues. V lost 0 bases and J 2 bases, leaving 9 bases between the germline ends. Germline V gene data show CDR1 as SGHTS and CDR2 as YDEGEE. DNA for the CDR3: TGTGCCAGCAGCTTGGCCAGGGTGCGCAATCAGCCCCAGCATTTT. It specifies CASSLARVRNQPQHF.